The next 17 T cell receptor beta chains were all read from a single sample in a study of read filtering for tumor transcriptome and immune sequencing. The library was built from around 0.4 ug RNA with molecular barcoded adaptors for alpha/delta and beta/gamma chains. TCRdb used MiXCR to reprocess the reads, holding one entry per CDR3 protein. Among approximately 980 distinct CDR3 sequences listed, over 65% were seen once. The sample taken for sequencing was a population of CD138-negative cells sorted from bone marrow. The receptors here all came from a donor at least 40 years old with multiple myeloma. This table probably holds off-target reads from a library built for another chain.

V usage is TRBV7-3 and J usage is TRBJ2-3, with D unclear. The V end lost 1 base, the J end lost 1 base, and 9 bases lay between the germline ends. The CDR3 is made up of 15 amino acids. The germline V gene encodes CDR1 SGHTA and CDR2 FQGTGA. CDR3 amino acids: CASSLSGFGTDTQYF. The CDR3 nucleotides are TGTGCCAGCAGCTTAAGTGGTTTCGGCACAGATACGCAGTATTTT.

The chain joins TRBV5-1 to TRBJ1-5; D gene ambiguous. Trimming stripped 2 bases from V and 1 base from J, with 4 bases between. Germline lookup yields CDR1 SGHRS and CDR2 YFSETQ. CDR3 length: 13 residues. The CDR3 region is CASSFESNQPQHF. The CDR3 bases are TGCGCCAGCAGCTTCGAAAGCAATCAGCCCCAGCATTTT.

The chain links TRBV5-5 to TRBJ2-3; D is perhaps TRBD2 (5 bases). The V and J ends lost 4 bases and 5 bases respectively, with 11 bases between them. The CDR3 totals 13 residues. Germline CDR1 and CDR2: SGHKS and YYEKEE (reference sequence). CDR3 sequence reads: CASSVGRGDTQYF. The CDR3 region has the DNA TGTGCCAGCAGCGTGGGTCGGGGAGATACGCAGTATTTT.

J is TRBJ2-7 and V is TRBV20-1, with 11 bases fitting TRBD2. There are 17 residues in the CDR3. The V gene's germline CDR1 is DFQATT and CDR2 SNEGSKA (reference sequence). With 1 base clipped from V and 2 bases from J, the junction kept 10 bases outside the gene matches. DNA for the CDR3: TGCAGTGCTAGAGCTAGACTAGCGGGAACCCTGACCTACGAGCAGTACTTC. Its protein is CSARARLAGTLTYEQYF.

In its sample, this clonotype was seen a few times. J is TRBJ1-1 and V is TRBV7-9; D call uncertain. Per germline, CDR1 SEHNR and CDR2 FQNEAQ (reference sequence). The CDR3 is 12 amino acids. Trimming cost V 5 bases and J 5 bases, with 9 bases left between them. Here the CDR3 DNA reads TGTGCCAGCAGCCCCGAAAGAACTGAAGCTTTCTTT. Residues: CASSPERTEAFF.

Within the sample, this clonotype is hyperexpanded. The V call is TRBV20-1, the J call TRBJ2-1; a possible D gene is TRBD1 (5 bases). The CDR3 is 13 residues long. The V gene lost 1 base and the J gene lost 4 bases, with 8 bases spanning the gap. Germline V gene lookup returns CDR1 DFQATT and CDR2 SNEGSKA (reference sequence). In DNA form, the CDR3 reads TGCAGTGCTAGAGTAGCAGGGTACAATGAGCAGTTCTTC. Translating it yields CSARVAGYNEQFF.

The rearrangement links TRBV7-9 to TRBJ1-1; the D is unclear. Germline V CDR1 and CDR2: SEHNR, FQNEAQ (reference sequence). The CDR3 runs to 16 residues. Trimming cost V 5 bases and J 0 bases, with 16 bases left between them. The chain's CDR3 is CASSPSVVGMNTEAFF. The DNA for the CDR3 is TGTGCCAGCAGCCCATCCGTCGTAGGGATGAACACTGAAGCTTTCTTT.

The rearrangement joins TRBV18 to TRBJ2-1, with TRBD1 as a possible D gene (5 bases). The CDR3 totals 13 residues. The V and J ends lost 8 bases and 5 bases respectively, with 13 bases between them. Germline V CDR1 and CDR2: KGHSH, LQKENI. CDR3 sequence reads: CASTTGVNNEQFF. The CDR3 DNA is TGTGCCAGCACCACAGGAGTAAACAATGAGCAGTTCTTC.

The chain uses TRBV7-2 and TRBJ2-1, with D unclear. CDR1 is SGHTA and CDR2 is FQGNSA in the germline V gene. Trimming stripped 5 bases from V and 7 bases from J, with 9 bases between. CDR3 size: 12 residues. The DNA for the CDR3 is TGTGCCAGCAGCCCTCATTTGAATGAGCAGTTCTTC. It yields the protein CASSPHLNEQFF.

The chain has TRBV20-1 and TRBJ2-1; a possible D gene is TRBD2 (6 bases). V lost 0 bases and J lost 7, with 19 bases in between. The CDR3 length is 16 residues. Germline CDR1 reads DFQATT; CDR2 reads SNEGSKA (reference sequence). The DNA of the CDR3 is TGCAGTGCTAGAGATCAAGTCGGGACTGATTCGAATGAGCAGTTCTTC. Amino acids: CSARDQVGTDSNEQFF.

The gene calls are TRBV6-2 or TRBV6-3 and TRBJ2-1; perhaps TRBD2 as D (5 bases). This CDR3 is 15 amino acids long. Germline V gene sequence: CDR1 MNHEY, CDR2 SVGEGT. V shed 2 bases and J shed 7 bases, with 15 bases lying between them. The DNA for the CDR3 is TGTGCCAGCAGTTACCCGGGATTAAGGCGGAATGAGCAGTTCTTC. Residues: CASSYPGLRRNEQFF.

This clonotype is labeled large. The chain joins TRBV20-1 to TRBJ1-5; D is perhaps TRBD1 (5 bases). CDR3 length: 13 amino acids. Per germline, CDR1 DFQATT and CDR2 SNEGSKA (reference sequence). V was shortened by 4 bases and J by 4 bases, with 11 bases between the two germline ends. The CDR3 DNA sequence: TGCAGTGCTACGCAGGGTACAAATCAGCCCCAGCATTTT. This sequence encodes CSATQGTNQPQHF.

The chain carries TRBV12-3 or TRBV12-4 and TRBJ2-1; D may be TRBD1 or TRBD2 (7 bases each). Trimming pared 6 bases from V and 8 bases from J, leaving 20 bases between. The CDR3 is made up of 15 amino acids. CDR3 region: CASRKGQRTRDEQFF. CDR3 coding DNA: TGTGCCAGCAGAAAGGGACAGAGGACTAGGGATGAGCAGTTCTTC.

CDR3 loop: CASSSDYPNEQFF. CDR3 DNA: TGTGCCAGCAGTTCCGACTACCCCAATGAGCAGTTCTTC. The chain has TRBV6-5 and TRBJ2-1; TRBD2 is a possible D gene (5 bases). Trimming took off 4 bases at V and 6 bases at J, with 10 bases between the two ends. Germline assignment: CDR1 MNHEY and CDR2 SVGAGI. The CDR3 loop spans 13 amino acids.

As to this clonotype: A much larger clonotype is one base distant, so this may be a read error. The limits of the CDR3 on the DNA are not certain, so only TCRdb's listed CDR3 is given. CDR3 sequence: CASSFGQGSAGELCF. The V gene is TRBV5-1, the J gene TRBJ2-2; TRBD1 is taken as the D call from the table, unchecked against the DNA. Germline assignment: CDR1 SGHRS and CDR2 YFSETQ. Both ends counted, the CDR3 spans 15 residues.

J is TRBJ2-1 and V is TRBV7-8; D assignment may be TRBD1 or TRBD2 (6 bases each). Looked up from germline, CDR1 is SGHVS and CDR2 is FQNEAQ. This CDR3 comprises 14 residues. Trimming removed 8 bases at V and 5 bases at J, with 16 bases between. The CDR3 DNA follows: TGTGCCAGCCGAAGGGGGGCAGGGAACAATGAGCAGTTCTTC. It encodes CASRRGAGNNEQFF.

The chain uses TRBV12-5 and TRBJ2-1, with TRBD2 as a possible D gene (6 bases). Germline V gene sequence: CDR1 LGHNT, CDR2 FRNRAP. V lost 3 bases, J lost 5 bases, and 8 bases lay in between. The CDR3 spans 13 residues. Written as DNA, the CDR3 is TGTGCTAGTGGTTTCGCGGGAAACAATGAGCAGTTCTTC. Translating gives CASGFAGNNEQFF.